This TCR beta chain was sequenced during a study of brain T cells in children with intractable seizures. The germline V and J ends were trimmed by 6 bases and 3 bases, with 13 bases remaining between them. Germline V gives CDR1 WSHSY, CDR2 SAAADI. CDR3 length equals 14 residues. Assay used: immunoSEQ multiplex PCR; TCRdb lists only in-frame clones, some missing. The sample comprises about 120,000 clones, 94% of which are singletons, and under 4.5% rests with the top ten. The sequencing used peripheral blood, collected at surgery. The chain couples TRBV10-2 to TRBJ2-3, with D maybe TRBD1 (6 bases). This TCR derives from a boy younger than two with hemimegalencephaly and intractable seizures. The CDR3 protein is CASRRTVLTDTQYF. CDR3 coding DNA: TGCGCCAGCAGGAGGACAGTACTGACAGATACGCAGTATTTT.